Sequencing of this T cell receptor beta chain was carried out in a study of T-cell memory formation after mild COVID-19. This clonotype was recorded many times. The antigen remains undetermined. The CDR3 spans 13 residues. V was clipped by 7 bases and J by 3 bases; unmatched bases: 5. Overall study findings and caveats: Pre-infection memory contained some responding clones, which suggested that cross-reactive memory had joined. From day 15 to 85, contracting clones were balanced between CD4 and CD8, whereas later expanders leaned toward CD4+.

TCRdb reprocessed the 5' RACE reads with MiXCR, giving one entry per CDR3 protein. Among a few hundred thousand distinct CDR3 sequences listed, approximately 8.4% were seen once. This TCR was sampled from a man aged 18 to 35 who had mild COVID-19 (a few samples of this study predate the infection). Cell type and time point are not known. The J gene is TRBJ1-1, the V gene TRBV12-3 or TRBV12-4; 7 bases fit TRBD1. What was sequenced was PBMCs or a T cell subset sorted from them (not recorded which). The CDR3 spells CASTLQGYTEAFF. CDR3 nucleotides: TGTGCCAGCACCCTACAGGGGTACACTGAAGCTTTCTTT.